A selection of T cell receptor beta chains follows, all from one sample in a study of blood T cell repertoires in COVID-19. Repertoires were generated with immunoSEQ multiplex PCR, while TCRdb's copy carries only in-frame clones and drops some. In the table there are just over 80,000 clones, about 86% of which are singletons. The specimen was peripheral blood. Source of these receptors: an elderly man with acute or convalescent COVID-19. Each CDR3 is given with its conserved first and last residue. D genes are given only for firm matches. Some rows mark clone size as missing; the rest say once, few, many or name a class of expanded clone.

.	TRBV11-2	TRBD1	TRBJ1-5	TGTGCCAGCAGCTGGGGACAGGGATCGGATCAGCCCCAGCATTTT	CASSWGQGSDQPQHF
once	TRBV5-1	.	TRBJ2-6	TGCGCCAGCAGCTTGGAGGGACACAGGGTCTCCTCTGGGGCCAACGTCCTGACTTTC	CASSLEGHRVSSGANVLTF
.	TRBV6-2/TRBV6-3	.	TRBJ1-4	TGTGCCAGCAGCACGGGACATAAACTGTTTTTT	CASSTGHKLFF
.	TRBV9	.	TRBJ2-6	TGTGCCAGCAGCGTAGTCCCCAGGGCCATCTCCTCTGGGGCCAACGTCCTGACTTTC	CASSVVPRAISSGANVLTF
.	TRBV20-1	.	TRBJ2-7	TGCAGTGCTAGCGGGAGCCACGAGCAGTACTTC	CSASGSHEQYF
.	TRBV6-6	TRBD2	TRBJ2-5	TGTGCCAGCAACTGGGGGGGGCAAGAGACCCAGTACTTC	CASNWGGQETQYF
.	TRBV7-9	.	TRBJ2-2	TGTGCCAGCAGCCAACAGGGCACCGGGGAGCTGTTTTTT	CASSQQGTGELFF
.	TRBV5-5	TRBD2	TRBJ2-1	TGTGCCAGCAGCTTGCCTCCGGGACTAGCGGGACTCTATGAGCAGTTCTTC	CASSLPPGLAGLYEQFF
.	TRBV28	.	TRBJ2-7	TGTGCCAGCACCTTTACCCGGGACAAGTCCTACGAGCAGTACTTC	CASTFTRDKSYEQYF
few	TRBV29-1	.	TRBJ1-4	TGCAGCGTGACCGGGAGTTTCAATGAAAAACTGTTTTTT	CSVTGSFNEKLFF
.	TRBV28	.	TRBJ1-1	TGTGCCAGCAGTTTAGTCAGGGAAGCTGCTGAAGCTTTCTTT	CASSLVREAAEAFF
few	TRBV5-4	TRBD2	TRBJ2-7	TGTGCCAGCAGCTTACCAGGGACTAGAAGGGCCTACGAGCAGTACTTC	CASSLPGTRRAYEQYF
.	TRBV18	.	TRBJ2-2	TGTGCCAGCTCACCTCCGGGACACACGAACACCGGGGAGCTGTTTTTT	CASSPPGHTNTGELFF
.	TRBV4-3	.	TRBJ1-3	TGCGCCAGCAGCCCCAGCCAGGGTAGTGGAAACACCATATATTTT	CASSPSQGSGNTIYF
.	TRBV15	TRBD1	TRBJ2-3	TGTGCCACCAGCAACACAGGGGGGATAGATACGCAGTATTTT	CATSNTGGIDTQYF
.	TRBV12-5	TRBD2	TRBJ2-1	TGTGCTAGTGGGCCGGGAACTAGCGTGGTTGACAATGAGCAGTTCTTC	CASGPGTSVVDNEQFF
.	TRBV3-1/TRBV3-2	TRBD2	TRBJ2-3	TGTGCCAGCAGCCAGATGCTAGCGGGGCGCACAGATACGCAGTATTTT	CASSQMLAGRTDTQYF
.	TRBV18	.	TRBJ2-7	TGTGCCAGCTCACCGACAGGAGGCCCCTACGAGCAGTACTTC	CASSPTGGPYEQYF
.	TRBV6-6	.	TRBJ2-7	TGTGCCAGCAGTTACTCGGGGGCGTACGAGCAGTACTTC	CASSYSGAYEQYF
.	TRBV6-4	TRBD1	TRBJ1-2	TGTGCCAGCCGAAGGGGACAGGGGAACTATGGCTACACCTTC	CASRRGQGNYGYTF
.	TRBV5-1	TRBD1	TRBJ2-7	TGCGCCAGCAGCTTGACCGGACAGGGGGAGGGCGAGCAGTACTTC	CASSLTGQGEGEQYF